This T cell receptor (beta chain) was recorded in a study of cytomegalovirus exposure and HLA in healthy donors. Overall study findings and caveats: The dataset shows that most TCR sequences were rare, while some public TCRs occurred in many donors. According to a later analysis, TCR clusters from the first cohort tended to co-occur in the 100 to 150 validation repertoires.

Using immunoSEQ multiplex PCR, the repertoire was profiled, and TCRdb retains in-frame clones only, with some absent. This table holds about 120,000 clones, 70% to 90% found once. As concerns this clone: No antigen is known for it.

The receptor comes from a young man in good health and CMV-seronegative. Sequenced input: PBMCs.

The CDR3 here is CASSLRFQETQYF. DNA for the CDR3: TGTGCCAGTAGTTTGCGGTTCCAAGAGACCCAGTACTTC. The chain has TRBV19 and TRBJ2-5; no definite D call. Looked up from germline, CDR1 is LNHDA and CDR2 is SQIVND (reference sequence). V was pared by 5 bases and J by 1 base, with 8 bases between. The CDR3 totals 13 residues. Together with reference TRBV19 and TRBJ2-5, the CDR3 gives the full variable domain: DGGITQSPKYLFRKEGQNVTLSCEQNLNHDAMYWYRQDPGQGLRLIYYSQIVNDFQKGDIAEGYSVSREKKESFPLTVTSAQKNPTAFYLCASSLRFQETQYFGPGTRLLVL.